This entry is about one T cell receptor (beta chain). Profiling relied on immunoSEQ multiplex PCR, and the TCRdb table lists in-frame clones only, not all of them. The profile covers more than 85,000 clones, with 65% to 90% appearing a single time and around 8.2% taken by the ten largest. The sample is drawn from a study of T cell responses to AZD1222 COVID-19 vaccine. Germline-derived CDR1 and CDR2 are LNHDA and SQIVND (reference sequence). The CDR3 length is 14 residues. Trimming left V 8 bases short and J 2 bases short, with 16 bases between. Here the sequenced sample was peripheral blood, taken on day 0 of AZD1222 vaccination. The sequence came from an adult in good health. The V gene is TRBV19, the J gene TRBJ2-7; D call uncertain. As DNA, the CDR3 is TGTGCCAGTGCCCCGATGACGGCCCCCTACGAGCAGTACTTC. Amino acid sequence: CASAPMTAPYEQYF. Together with reference TRBV19 and TRBJ2-7, the CDR3 gives the full variable domain: DGGITQSPKYLFRKEGQNVTLSCEQNLNHDAMYWYRQDPGQGLRLIYYSQIVNDFQKGDIAEGYSVSREKKESFPLTVTSAQKNPTAFYLCASAPMTAPYEQYFGPGTRLTVT.